This T cell receptor beta chain is drawn from a study of blood T cell repertoires in COVID-19. In the study overall: COVID-19 samples, acute and convalescent, were from the United States, Italy and Spain. Nucleic acid was either cDNA or gDNA, and it came from T cells, B-cell-depleted T cells, or PBMCs.

The authors' processing: Amplification of reference gene primers was used by the study to estimate nucleated cell counts. Generated by immunoSEQ multiplex PCR, the TCRdb table keeps only in-frame clones and is missing some. V, J and clone size reflect that table, while D and trimming were determined from the DNA. The sample yields roughly 60,000 clones, 80% to 90% seen once. Germline V gene sequence: CDR1 LNHDA, CDR2 SQIVND (reference sequence). Trimming removed 8 bases from V and 8 bases from J; junction bases left unmatched: 3. This CDR3 has 12 amino acids. Sequenced: peripheral blood. This TCR was recovered from a man aged 80 or over with acute or convalescent COVID-19. The V gene is TRBV19, the J gene TRBJ1-6; 7 bases agree with TRBD1. In nucleotides, the CDR3 is TGTGCCAGTTGGGGGACAGATTCACCCCTCCACTTT. It is translated as CASWGTDSPLHF.